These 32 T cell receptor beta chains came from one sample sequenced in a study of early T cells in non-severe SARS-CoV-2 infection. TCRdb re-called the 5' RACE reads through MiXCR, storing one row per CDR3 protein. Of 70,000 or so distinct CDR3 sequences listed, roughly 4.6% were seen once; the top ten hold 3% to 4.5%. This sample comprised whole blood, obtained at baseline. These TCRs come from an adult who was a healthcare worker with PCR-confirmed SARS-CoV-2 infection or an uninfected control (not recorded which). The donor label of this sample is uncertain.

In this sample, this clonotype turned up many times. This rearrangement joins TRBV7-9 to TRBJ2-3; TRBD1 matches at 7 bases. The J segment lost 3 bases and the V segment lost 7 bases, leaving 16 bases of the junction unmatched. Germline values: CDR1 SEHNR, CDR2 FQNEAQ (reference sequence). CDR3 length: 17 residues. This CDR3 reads CASKGPGGVWRTDTQYF. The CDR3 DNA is TGTGCCAGCAAGGGTCCAGGGGGAGTTTGGAGAACAGATACGCAGTATTTT.

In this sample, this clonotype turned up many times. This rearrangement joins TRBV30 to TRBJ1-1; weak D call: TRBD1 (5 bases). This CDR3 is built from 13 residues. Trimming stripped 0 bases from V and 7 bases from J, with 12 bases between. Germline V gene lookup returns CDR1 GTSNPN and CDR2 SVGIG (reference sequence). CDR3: CAWSVRDPSEAFF. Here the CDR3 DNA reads TGTGCCTGGAGTGTAAGGGACCCAAGTGAAGCTTTCTTT.

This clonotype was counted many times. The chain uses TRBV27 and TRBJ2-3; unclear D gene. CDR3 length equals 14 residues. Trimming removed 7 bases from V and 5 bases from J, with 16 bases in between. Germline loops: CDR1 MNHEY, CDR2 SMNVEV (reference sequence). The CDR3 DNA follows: TGTGCCAGCACCGCCCTATCCCGGAAAGATACGCAGTATTTT. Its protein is CASTALSRKDTQYF.

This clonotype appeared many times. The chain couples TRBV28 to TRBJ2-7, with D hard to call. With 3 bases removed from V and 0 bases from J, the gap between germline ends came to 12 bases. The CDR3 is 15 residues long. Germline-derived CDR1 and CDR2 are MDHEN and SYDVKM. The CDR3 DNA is TGTGCCAGCAGTTTGGGGAACAGACGCTCCTACGAGCAGTACTTC. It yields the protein CASSLGNRRSYEQYF.

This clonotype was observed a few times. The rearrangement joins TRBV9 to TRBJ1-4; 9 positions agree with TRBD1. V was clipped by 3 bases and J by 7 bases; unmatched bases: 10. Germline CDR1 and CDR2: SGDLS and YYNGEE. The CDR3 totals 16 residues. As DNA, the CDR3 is TGTGCCAGCAGCGCTACAGGGGGCGCAGAGGGTGAAAAACTGTTTTTT. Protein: CASSATGGAEGEKLFF. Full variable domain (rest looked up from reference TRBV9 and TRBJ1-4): DSGVTQTPKHLITATGQRVTLRCSPRSGDLSVYWYQQSLDQGLQFLIQYYNGEERAKGNILERFSAQQFPDLHSELNLSSLELGDSALYFCASSATGGAEGEKLFFGSGTQLSVL.

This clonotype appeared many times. In nucleotides, the CDR3 is TGTGCCAGCAGCCCAAGGGGGGGACAGAGAGACACTGAAGCTTTCTTT. Its translation: CASSPRGGQRDTEAFF. The chain combines TRBV7-2 with TRBJ1-1, with 7 bases identical to TRBD1. CDR1 and CDR2 from the germline V gene are SGHTA and FQGNSA. The ends lost 5 bases at V and 3 bases at J; junction bases unmatched: 12. This CDR3 is 16 amino acids long.

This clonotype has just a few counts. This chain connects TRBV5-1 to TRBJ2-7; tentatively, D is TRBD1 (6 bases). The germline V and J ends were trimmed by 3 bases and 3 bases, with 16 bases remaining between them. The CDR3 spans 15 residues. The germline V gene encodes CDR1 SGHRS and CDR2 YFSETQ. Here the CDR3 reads CASSSGGQRNYEQYF. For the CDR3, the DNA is TGCGCCAGCAGCTCGGGCGGACAGCGCAACTACGAGCAGTACTTC.

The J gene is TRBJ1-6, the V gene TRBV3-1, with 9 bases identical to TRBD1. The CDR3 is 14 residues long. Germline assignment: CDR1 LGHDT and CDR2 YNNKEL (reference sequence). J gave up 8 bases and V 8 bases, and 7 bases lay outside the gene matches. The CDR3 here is CASREQGAHSPLHF. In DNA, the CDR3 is TGTGCCAGCCGGGAACAGGGGGCACATTCACCCCTCCACTTT.

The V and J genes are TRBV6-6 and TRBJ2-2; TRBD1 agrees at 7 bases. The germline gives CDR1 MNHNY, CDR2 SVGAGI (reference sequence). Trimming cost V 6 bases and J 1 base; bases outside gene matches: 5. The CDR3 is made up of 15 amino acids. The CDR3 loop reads CASRHGTENTGELFF. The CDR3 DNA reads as TGTGCCAGCAGGCATGGGACAGAGAACACCGGGGAGCTGTTTTTT.

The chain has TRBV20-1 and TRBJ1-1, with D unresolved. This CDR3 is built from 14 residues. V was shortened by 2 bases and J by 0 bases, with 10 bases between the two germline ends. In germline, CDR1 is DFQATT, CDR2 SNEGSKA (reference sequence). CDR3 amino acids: CSARPVPLNTEAFF. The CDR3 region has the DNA TGCAGTGCTAGACCCGTACCGCTGAACACTGAAGCTTTCTTT.

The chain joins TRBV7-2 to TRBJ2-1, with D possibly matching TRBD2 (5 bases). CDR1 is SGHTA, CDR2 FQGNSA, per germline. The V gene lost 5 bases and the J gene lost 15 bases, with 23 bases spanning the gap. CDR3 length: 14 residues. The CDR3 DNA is TGTGCCAGCAGCGACCATCTGGAGGCCGATAAGATGTTCTTC. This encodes CASSDHLEADKMFF. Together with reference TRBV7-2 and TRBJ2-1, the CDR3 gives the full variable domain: GAGVSQSPSNKVTEKGKDVELRCDPISGHTALYWYRQSLGQGLEFLIYFQGNSAPDKSGLPSDRFSAERTGGSVSTLTIQRTQQEDSAVYLCASSDHLEADKMFFGPGTRLTVL.

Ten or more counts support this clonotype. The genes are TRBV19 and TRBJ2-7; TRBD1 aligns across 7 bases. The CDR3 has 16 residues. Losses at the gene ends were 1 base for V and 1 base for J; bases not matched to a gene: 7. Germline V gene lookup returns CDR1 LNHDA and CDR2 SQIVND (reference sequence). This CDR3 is CASSIGQGWRSYEQYF. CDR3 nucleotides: TGTGCCAGTAGTATAGGACAGGGATGGAGGTCCTACGAGCAGTACTTC.

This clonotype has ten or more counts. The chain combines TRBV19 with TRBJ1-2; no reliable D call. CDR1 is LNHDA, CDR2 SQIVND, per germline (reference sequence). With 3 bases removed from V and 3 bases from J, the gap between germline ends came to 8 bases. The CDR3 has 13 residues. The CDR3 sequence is CASSISGYYGYTF. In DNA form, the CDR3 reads TGTGCCAGTAGTATTTCCGGATACTATGGCTACACCTTC.

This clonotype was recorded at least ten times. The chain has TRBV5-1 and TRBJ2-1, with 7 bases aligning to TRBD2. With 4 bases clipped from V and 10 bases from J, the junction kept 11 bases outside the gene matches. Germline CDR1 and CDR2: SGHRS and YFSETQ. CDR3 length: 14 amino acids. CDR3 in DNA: TGCGCCAGCAGCATAGCCCCTAGCGGTGGCGAGCAGTTCTTC. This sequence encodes CASSIAPSGGEQFF. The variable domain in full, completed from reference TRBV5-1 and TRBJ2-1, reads KAGVTQTPRYLIKTRGQQVTLSCSPISGHRSVSWYQQTPGQGLQFLFEYFSETQRNKGNFPGRFSGRQFSNSRSEMNVSTLELGDSALYLCASSIAPSGGEQFFGPGTRLTVL.

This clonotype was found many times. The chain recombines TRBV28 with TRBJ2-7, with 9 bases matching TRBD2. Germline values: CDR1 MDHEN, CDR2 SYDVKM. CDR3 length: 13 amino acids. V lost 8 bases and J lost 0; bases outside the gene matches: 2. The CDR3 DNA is TGTGCCAGCCAGCGGGGGGACTCCTACGAGCAGTACTTC. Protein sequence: CASQRGDSYEQYF.

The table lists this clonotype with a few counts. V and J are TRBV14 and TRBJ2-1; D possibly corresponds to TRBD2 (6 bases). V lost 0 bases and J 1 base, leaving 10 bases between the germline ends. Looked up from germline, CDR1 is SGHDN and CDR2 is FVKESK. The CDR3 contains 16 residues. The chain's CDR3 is CASSQEAGRSYNEQFF. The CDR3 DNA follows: TGTGCCAGCAGCCAAGAGGCGGGGAGGTCCTACAATGAGCAGTTCTTC.

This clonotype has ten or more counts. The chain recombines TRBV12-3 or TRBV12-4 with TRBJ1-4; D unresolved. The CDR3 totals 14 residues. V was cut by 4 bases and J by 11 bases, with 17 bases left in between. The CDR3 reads CASSSTTFRGKLFF. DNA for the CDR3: TGTGCCAGCAGTTCGACGACATTCCGCGGGAAACTGTTTTTT.

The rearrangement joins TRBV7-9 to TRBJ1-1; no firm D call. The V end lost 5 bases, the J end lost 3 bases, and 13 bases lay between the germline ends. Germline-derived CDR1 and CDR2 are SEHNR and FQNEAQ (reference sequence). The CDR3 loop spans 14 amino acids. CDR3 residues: CASSTPGLDTEAFF. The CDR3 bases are TGTGCCAGCAGCACCCCGGGGTTGGACACTGAAGCTTTCTTT.

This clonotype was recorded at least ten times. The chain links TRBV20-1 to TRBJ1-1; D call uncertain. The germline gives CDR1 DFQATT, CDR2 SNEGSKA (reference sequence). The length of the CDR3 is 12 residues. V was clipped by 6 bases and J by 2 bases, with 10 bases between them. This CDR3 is CSAQEFNTEAFF. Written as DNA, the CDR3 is TGCAGTGCCCAGGAGTTTAACACTGAAGCTTTCTTT.

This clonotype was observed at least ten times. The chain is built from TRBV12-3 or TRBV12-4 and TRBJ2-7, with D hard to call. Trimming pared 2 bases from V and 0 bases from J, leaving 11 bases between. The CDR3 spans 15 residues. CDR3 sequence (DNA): TGTGCCAGCAGTTTACGTCCAACTGGCTCCTACGAGCAGTACTTC. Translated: CASSLRPTGSYEQYF.

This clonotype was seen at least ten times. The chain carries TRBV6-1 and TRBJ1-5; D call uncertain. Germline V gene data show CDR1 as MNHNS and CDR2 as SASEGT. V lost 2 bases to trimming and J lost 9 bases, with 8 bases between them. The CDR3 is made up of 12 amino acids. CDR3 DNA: TGTGCCAGCAGTGAACTGAAATCGCCCCAGCATTTT. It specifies CASSELKSPQHF.

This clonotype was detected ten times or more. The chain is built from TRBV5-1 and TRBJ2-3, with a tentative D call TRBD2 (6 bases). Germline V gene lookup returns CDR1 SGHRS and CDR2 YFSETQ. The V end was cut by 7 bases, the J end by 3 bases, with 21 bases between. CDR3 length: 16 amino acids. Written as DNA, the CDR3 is TGCGCCAGCCAAGCAACGGTAATCGCGGGGACAGATACGCAGTATTTT. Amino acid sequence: CASQATVIAGTDTQYF.

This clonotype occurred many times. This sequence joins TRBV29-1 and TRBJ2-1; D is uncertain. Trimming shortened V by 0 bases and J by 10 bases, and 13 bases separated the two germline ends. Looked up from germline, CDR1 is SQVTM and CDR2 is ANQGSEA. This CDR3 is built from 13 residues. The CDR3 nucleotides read TGCAGCGTTGAAGATCTTAAGACTCACGAGCAGTTCTTC. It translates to CSVEDLKTHEQFF.

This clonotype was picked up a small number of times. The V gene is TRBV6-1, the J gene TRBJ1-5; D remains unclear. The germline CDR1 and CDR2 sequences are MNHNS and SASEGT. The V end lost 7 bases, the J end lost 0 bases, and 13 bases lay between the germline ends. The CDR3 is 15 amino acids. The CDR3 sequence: CASIWAKDSNQPQHF. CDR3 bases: TGTGCCAGCATTTGGGCCAAGGATAGCAATCAGCCCCAGCATTTT.

For the CDR3, the DNA is TGTGCCAGCCGCCGGGGACAGGGTGGGACTGAAGCTTTCTTT. Translation: CASRRGQGGTEAFF. The rearrangement uses TRBV2 and TRBJ1-1; 9 bases are a match to TRBD1. J was trimmed by 5 bases and V by 8 bases; bases with no gene match: 9. Germline CDR1 is SNHLY and CDR2 is FYNNEI. The CDR3 covers 14 residues.

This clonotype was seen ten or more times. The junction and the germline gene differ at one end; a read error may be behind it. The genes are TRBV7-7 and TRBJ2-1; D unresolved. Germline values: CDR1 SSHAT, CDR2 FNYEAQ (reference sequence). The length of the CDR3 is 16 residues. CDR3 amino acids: CASSSRRTDSYNEQFF. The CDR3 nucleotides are TGTGCTAGCAGCTCCCGCCGGACCGACTCCTACAATGAGCAGTTCTTC.

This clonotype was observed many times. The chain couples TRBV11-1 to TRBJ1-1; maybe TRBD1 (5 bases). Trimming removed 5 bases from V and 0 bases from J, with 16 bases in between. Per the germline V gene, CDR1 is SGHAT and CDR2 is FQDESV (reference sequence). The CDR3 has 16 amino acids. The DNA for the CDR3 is TGTGCCAGCAGCGTCCCAGGGTTTAGCATGAACACTGAAGCTTTCTTT. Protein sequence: CASSVPGFSMNTEAFF.

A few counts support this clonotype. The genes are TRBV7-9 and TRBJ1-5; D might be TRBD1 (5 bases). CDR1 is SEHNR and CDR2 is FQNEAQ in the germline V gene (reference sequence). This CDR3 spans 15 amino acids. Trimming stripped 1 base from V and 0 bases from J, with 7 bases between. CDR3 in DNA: TGTGCCAGCAGCTTAGAGGGGTATAGCAATCAGCCCCAGCATTTT. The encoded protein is CASSLEGYSNQPQHF. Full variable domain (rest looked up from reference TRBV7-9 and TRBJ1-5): DTGVSQNPRHKITKRGQNVTFRCDPISEHNRLYWYRQTLGQGPEFLTYFQNEAQLEKSRLLSDRFSAERPKGSFSTLEIQRTEQGDSAMYLCASSLEGYSNQPQHFGDGTRLSIL.

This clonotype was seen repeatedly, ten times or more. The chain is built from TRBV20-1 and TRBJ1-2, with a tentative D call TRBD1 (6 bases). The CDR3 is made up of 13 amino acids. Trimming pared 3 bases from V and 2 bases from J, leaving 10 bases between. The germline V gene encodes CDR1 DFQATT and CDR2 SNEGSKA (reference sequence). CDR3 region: CSASSGQNYGYTF. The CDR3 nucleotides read TGCAGTGCTAGTTCCGGACAGAACTATGGCTACACCTTC.

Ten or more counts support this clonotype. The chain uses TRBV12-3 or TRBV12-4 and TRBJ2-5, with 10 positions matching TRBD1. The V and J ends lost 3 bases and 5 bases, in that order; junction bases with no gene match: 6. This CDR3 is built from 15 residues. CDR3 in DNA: TGTGCCAGCAGTTTCGACAGGGGGCGAGGGGAGACCCAGTACTTC. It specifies CASSFDRGRGETQYF.

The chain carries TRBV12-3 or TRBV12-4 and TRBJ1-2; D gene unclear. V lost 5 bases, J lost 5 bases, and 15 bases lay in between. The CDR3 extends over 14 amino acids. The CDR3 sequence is CASSPVVNGYGYTF. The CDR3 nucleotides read TGTGCCAGCAGTCCAGTGGTAAACGGTTATGGCTACACCTTC.

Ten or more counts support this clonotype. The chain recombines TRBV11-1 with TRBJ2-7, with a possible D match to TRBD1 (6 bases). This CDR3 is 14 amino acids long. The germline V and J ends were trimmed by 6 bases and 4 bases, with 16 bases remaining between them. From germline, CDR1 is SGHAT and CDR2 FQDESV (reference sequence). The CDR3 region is CASRITGSRYEQYF. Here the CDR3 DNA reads TGTGCCAGCAGGATTACAGGGTCGAGATACGAGCAGTACTTC.